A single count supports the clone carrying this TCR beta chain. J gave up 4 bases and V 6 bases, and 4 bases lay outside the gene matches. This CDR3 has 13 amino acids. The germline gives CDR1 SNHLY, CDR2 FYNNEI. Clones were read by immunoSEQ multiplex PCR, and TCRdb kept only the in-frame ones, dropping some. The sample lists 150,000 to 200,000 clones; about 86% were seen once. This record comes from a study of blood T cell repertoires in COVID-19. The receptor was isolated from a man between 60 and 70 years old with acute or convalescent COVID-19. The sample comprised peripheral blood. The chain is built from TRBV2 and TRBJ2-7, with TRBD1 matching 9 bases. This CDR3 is CASSRDRAYEQYF. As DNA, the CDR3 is TGTGCCAGCAGCCGGGACAGGGCTTACGAGCAGTACTTC.